Reported below is one TCR beta chain. The data were produced by immunoSEQ multiplex PCR, yet TCRdb's version contains in-frame clones alone and is incomplete. The sample yields around 110,000 clones, about 94% seen once. The sample comes from a study of control samples from healthy donors and cancer patients. This CDR3 is 12 amino acids long. Between the trimmed V and J ends, which lost 0 bases and 11 bases, there was a span of 9 bases. Germline V gives CDR1 KGHDR, CDR2 SFDVKD. The material sequenced was blood. V gene TRBV24-1 combines with J gene TRBJ1-1; D gene unclear. This TCR was recovered from a man aged 25-45 years in good health. CDR3 in amino acids: CATSDLGITAFF. CDR3 DNA sequence: TGTGCCACCAGTGATTTGGGCATTACGGCTTTCTTT.